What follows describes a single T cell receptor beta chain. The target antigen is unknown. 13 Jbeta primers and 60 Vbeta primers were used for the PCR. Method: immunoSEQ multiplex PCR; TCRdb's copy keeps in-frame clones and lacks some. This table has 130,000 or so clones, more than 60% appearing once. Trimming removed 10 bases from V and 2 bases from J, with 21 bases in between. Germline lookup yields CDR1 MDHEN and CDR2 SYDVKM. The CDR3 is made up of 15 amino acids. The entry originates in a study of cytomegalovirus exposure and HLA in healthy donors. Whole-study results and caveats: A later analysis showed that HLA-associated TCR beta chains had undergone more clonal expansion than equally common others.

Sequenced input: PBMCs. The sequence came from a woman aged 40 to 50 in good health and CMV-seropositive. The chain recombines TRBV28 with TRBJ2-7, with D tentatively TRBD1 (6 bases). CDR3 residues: CATTPEGTPTYEQYF. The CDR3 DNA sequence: TGTGCCACTACCCCCGAAGGGACACCCACCTACGAGCAGTACTTC.